This T cell receptor beta chain was observed in a study of T cells expressing NK-cell markers. Study background: Repertoires of TCR beta were obtained from T cells sorted as CD3+CD56+NKG2C+, CD3+CD56+NKG2C- and CD3+CD56-NKG2C+. Seropositivity for HCMV was found in seven of the eight sequenced donors, with one seronegative. Study results and limitations: These clonotypes, the leaders elsewhere, also led the CD3+CD56-NKG2C+ fraction in several donors. Expanded NKG2C+ T cell clones were not confirmed as HCMV-specific.

TCRdb reprocessed the 5' RACE reads and reports one entry per CDR3 protein, with no DNA. This sample's table has roughly 180,000 distinct CDR3 sequences. Details on this clonotype: The target antigen is unknown.

The source of this sequence is a woman aged 18 to 69 in good health. What was sequenced was blood T cells: a sorted CD56 or NKG2C T cell subset, CD4+ or CD8+ T cells, or bulk PBMC T cells (not recorded which).

The CDR3 spells CSARQEVNEKLFF. The gene calls are TRBV20-1 and TRBJ1-4. CDR1 and CDR2 from the germline V gene are DFQATT and SNEGSKA (reference sequence). This CDR3 is 13 amino acids long.